This entry features one TCR beta chain sequence. As yet, its antigen is unknown. The data derive from a study of T cell responses to AZD1222 COVID-19 vaccine. In the study overall: Combined were second doses at about 4 or about 12 weeks.

Between the trimmed V and J ends, which lost 2 bases and 4 bases, there was a span of 11 bases. Looked up from germline, CDR1 is SGHTA and CDR2 is FQGNSA. This CDR3 has 14 residues. Here immunoSEQ multiplex PCR was the method, and the copy in TCRdb shows in-frame clones only, minus some. The sample shows 95,000 to 100,000 clones, roughly nine tenths of them seen only once. Study results and limitations: The study found Spike-specific TCR breadth and depth rose after two AZD1222 doses. White British donors predominated, females outnumbered males, and clonal diversity was possibly underestimated.

The specimen comprised peripheral blood, sampled on day 0 of AZD1222 vaccination. V is TRBV7-2 and J is TRBJ1-1; D ambiguous. The sequence derives from an adult in good health. The CDR3 sequence: CASSLPTESTEAFF. For the CDR3, the DNA is TGTGCCAGCAGCTTACCCACCGAGAGCACTGAAGCTTTCTTT. Full variable domain (remainder filled in from reference TRBV7-2 and TRBJ1-1): GAGVSQSPSNKVTEKGKDVELRCDPISGHTALYWYRQSLGQGLEFLIYFQGNSAPDKSGLPSDRFSAERTGGSVSTLTIQRTQQEDSAVYLCASSLPTESTEAFFGQGTRLTVV.